The source of this T cell receptor beta chain is a study of Ad26.COV2.S vaccination and SARS-CoV-2 variants. Across the study: The donor was enrolled in the Ad26.COV2.S arm of the COV1001 trial. Dosing was one shot or two shots 56 days apart. Overall study results and limits: Vaccinees and placebo recipients showed similar non-spike TCR breadth. Vaccinees reportedly had broad spike-specific CD8+ and CD4+ T cell responses.

V shed 8 bases and J shed 1 base, with 9 bases lying between them. This CDR3 has 13 residues. Repertoires were generated with immunoSEQ multiplex PCR, while TCRdb's copy carries only in-frame clones and drops some. Here the sample spans a few hundred thousand clones, roughly 84% being singletons. As concerns this clone: The target antigen is unknown.

Sample treatment: around 19 received Ad26.COV2.S at low or high dose, single or two shots; about five received placebo; per-sample allocation not given. Day 63 following the first vaccine or placebo injection was when the samples were taken. The sequenced sample was peripheral blood, obtained in a trial of Ad26.COV2.S vaccine versus placebo. The source of this sequence is a person between 18 and 65 years old who received the Ad26.COV2.S COVID-19 vaccine or a placebo. The rearrangement joins TRBV12-3 or TRBV12-4 to TRBJ2-1; no clear D gene. Here the CDR3 DNA reads TGTGCCAGCGCTAGGGTTTCCTACAATGAGCAGTTCTTC. This sequence encodes CASARVSYNEQFF.